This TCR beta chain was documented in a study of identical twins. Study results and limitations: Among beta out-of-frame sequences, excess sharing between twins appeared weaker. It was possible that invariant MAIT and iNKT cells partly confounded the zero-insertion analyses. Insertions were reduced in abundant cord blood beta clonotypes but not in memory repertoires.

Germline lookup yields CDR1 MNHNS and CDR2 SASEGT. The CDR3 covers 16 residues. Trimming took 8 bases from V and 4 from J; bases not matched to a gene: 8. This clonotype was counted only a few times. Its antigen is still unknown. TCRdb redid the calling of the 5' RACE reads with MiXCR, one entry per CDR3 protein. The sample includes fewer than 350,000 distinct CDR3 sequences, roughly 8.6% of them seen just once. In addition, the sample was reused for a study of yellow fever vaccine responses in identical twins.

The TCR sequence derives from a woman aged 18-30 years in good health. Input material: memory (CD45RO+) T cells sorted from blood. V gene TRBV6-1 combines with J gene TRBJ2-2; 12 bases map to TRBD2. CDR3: CASERLAGDLTGELFF. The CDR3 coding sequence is TGTGCCAGCGAACGACTAGCGGGAGACCTCACCGGGGAGCTGTTTTTT.